The 14 T cell receptor beta chains given below trace back to one sample, sequenced in a study of CD8 T cells in ankylosing spondylitis. One entry per CDR3 protein results from TCRdb running MiXCR on the 5' RACE reads. The sample yields approximately 250,000 distinct CDR3 sequences, 20% to 30% seen once. What was sequenced was blood, either unsorted or a sorted T cell fraction (not recorded which). All receptors derive from a male donor with ankylosing spondylitis or in good health (not recorded which).

This clonotype was recorded at least ten times. V gene TRBV29-1 combines with J gene TRBJ1-5; possible D gene TRBD1, 5 bases. Per the germline V gene, CDR1 is SQVTM and CDR2 is ANQGSEA. Trimming removed 4 bases from V and 0 bases from J, with 7 bases in between. CDR3 size: 13 residues. CDR3 protein: CSVGQYSNQPQHF. The CDR3, as DNA: TGCAGCGTTGGACAGTATAGCAATCAGCCCCAGCATTTT.

This clonotype was detected many times. The J gene is TRBJ2-5, the V gene TRBV29-1; 8 nucleotides match TRBD2. The germline CDR1 and CDR2 sequences are SQVTM and ANQGSEA. CDR3 length: 13 residues. V dropped 2 bases and J dropped 7; count of bases not matched to a gene: 6. The DNA for the CDR3 is TGCAGCGTTGAACCCCGGGGGGGGGGGACCCAGTACTTC. It codes for CSVEPRGGGTQYF.

This clonotype was detected ten times or more. The V and J genes are TRBV20-1 and TRBJ1-5; tentative D call: TRBD1 (6 bases). Trimming shortened V by 0 bases and J by 4 bases, and 7 bases separated the two germline ends. The germline CDR1 and CDR2 sequences are DFQATT and SNEGSKA (reference sequence). The CDR3 is made up of 13 amino acids. Here the CDR3 reads CSARETGNQPQHF. In DNA, the CDR3 is TGCAGTGCTAGAGAAACAGGGAATCAGCCCCAGCATTTT.

A few counts support this clonotype. The CDR3 DNA sequence: TGTGCCAGCACCCGAGAACAGGGTCGAGAGACCCAGTACTTC. Encoded protein: CASTREQGRETQYF. The chain joins TRBV6-1 to TRBJ2-5; a possible D gene is TRBD1 (6 bases). The V end was cut by 7 bases, the J end by 4 bases, with 16 bases between. CDR3 length equals 14 residues. Germline assignment: CDR1 MNHNS and CDR2 SASEGT.

This clonotype has at least ten counts. The V and J genes are TRBV29-1 and TRBJ2-7; weak D call: TRBD1 (6 bases). Germline V lookup: CDR1 SQVTM, CDR2 ANQGSEA. The CDR3 is 13 amino acids. The germline V and J ends were trimmed by 3 bases and 4 bases, with 13 bases remaining between them. The chain's CDR3 is CSVDSGAGYEQYF. The DNA of the CDR3 is TGCAGCGTTGATTCAGGGGCGGGTTACGAGCAGTACTTC.

The chain carries TRBV29-1 and TRBJ1-1; no clear D gene. The CDR3 has 11 amino acids. CDR1 SQVTM and CDR2 ANQGSEA come from the germline V gene. V was shortened by 3 bases and J by 1 base, with 3 bases between the two germline ends. This chain's CDR3 is CSVEWNTEAFF. The CDR3 DNA sequence: TGCAGCGTTGAGTGGAACACTGAAGCTTTCTTT.

The rearrangement links TRBV18 to TRBJ2-7; TRBD2 aligns across 7 bases. Germline lookup yields CDR1 KGHSH and CDR2 LQKENI. V lost 1 base, J lost 3 bases, and 3 bases stayed unmatched. This CDR3 is 14 amino acids long. In nucleotides, the CDR3 is TGTGCCAGCTCACCACGGGAGGGGTACTACGAGCAGTACTTC. It is translated as CASSPREGYYEQYF.

In this sample, this clonotype turned up a few times. This chain links TRBV12-3 or TRBV12-4 with TRBJ2-3; 8 bases are shared with TRBD1. The trim removed 7 bases at V and 5 bases at J, leaving 5 bases unmatched. This CDR3 comprises 13 residues. In DNA form, the CDR3 reads TGTGCCAGCACCCTGGACAGGGTAGATACGCAGTATTTT. Translation: CASTLDRVDTQYF.

The genes are TRBV20-1 and TRBJ2-7; D remains ambiguous. V gave up 1 base and J gave up 3 bases, with 10 bases separating them. CDR1 is DFQATT and CDR2 is SNEGSKA in the germline V gene (reference sequence). This CDR3 comprises 13 residues. For the CDR3, the DNA is TGCAGTGCTAGAGCTGTCGAGGACTACGAGCAGTACTTC. Translated: CSARAVEDYEQYF.

Many counts were recorded for this clonotype. This rearrangement joins TRBV10-3 to TRBJ2-1; D may be TRBD2 (5 bases). The CDR3 length is 14 residues. Germline V CDR1 and CDR2: ENHRY, SYGVKD. Trimming left V 0 bases short and J 5 bases short, with 8 bases between. In DNA form, the CDR3 reads TGTGCCATCAGTGAGTCGTCGGGGAACAATGAGCAGTTCTTC. Translated: CAISESSGNNEQFF.

J is TRBJ2-7 and V is TRBV6-1, with D possibly being TRBD1 (8 bases). The CDR3 is 15 amino acids. Deletions cut 5 bases from V and 3 bases from J, with 17 bases between. Germline CDR1 MNHNS, CDR2 SASEGT. The CDR3 loop is CASSHTDREGYEQYF. The DNA of the CDR3 is TGTGCCAGCAGTCATACGGACAGGGAGGGCTACGAGCAGTACTTC.

The table lists this clonotype with many counts. The J gene is TRBJ1-3, the V gene TRBV29-1; no clear D gene. Trimming removed 2 bases at V and 4 bases at J, with 6 bases between. Germline V lookup: CDR1 SQVTM, CDR2 ANQGSEA. This CDR3 contains 12 residues. The CDR3 spells CSVEPRGNTIYF. DNA for the CDR3: TGCAGCGTTGAACCGCGGGGAAACACCATATATTTT.

This clonotype was found a few times. As DNA, the CDR3 is TGTGCCAGCACCACCTTCTGGAAGGGGGAAAAACTGTTTTTT. Translating it yields CASTTFWKGEKLFF. The rearrangement uses TRBV6-1 and TRBJ1-4; D is possibly TRBD1 (5 bases). This CDR3 has 14 amino acids. The V end was cut by 7 bases, the J end by 8 bases, with 17 bases between. Germline-derived CDR1 and CDR2 are MNHNS and SASEGT.

The genes are TRBV2 and TRBJ1-5, with TRBD1 identical over 7 bases. Germline V gene lookup returns CDR1 SNHLY and CDR2 FYNNEI. This CDR3 has 15 residues. Germline trimming cut 6 bases from V and 2 bases from J; bases unmatched to any gene: 7. CDR3 residues: CASSGDSLGNQPQHF. CDR3 coding DNA: TGTGCCAGCAGCGGGGACAGTCTAGGCAATCAGCCCCAGCATTTT.